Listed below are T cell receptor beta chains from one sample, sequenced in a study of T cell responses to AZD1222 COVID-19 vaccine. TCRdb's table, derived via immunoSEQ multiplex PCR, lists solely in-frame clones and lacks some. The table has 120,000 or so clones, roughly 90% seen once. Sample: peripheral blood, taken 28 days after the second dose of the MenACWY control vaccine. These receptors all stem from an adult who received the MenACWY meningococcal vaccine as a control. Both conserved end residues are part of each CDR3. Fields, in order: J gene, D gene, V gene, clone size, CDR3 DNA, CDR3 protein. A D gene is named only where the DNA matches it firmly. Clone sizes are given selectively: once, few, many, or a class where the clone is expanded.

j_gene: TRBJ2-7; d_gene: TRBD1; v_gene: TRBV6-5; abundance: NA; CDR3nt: TGTGCCAGCAGTTCCCCGGGACAGAAATACGAGCAGTACTTC; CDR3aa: CASSSPGQKYEQYF
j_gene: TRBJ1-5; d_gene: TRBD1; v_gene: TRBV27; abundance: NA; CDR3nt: TGTGCCAGCAGCGACAGGGGGCTTTACCAGCCCCAGCATTTT; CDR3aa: CASSDRGLYQPQHF
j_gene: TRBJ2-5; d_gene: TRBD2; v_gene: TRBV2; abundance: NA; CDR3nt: TGTGCCAGCACCGCAATGGCTAGCGGGAGGGCATCTCAGGAGACCCAGTACTTC; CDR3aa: CASTAMASGRASQETQYF
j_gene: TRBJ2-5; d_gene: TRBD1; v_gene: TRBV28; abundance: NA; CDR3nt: TGTGCCAGCAGTCCCTGGGACAGCGCCCAAGAGACCCAGTACTTC; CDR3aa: CASSPWDSAQETQYF
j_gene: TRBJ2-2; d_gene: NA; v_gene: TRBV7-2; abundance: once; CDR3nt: TGTGCCAGCAGTTTAACGAACACCGGGGAGCTGTTTTTT; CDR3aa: CASSLTNTGELFF
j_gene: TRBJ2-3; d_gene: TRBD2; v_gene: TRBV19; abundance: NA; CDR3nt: TGTGCCAGTAGTATGGGCAGCGGGGGGGGCCCAATTAGCACAGATACGCAGTATTTT; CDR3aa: CASSMGSGGGPISTDTQYF
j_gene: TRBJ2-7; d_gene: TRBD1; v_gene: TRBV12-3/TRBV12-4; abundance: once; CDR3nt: TGTGCCAGCAGCCGACGGCAGGGGGACGAGCAGTACTTC; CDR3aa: CASSRRQGDEQYF
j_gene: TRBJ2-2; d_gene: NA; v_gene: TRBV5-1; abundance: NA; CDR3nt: NA; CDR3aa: CASSLTFGELFF
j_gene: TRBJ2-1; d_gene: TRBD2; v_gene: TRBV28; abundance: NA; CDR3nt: TGTGCCAGCAGGGGTCGACTAGCGGGAAAGAATGAGCAGTTCTTC; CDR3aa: CASRGRLAGKNEQFF
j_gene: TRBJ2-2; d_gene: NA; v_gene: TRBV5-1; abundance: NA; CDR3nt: TGCGCCAGCAGCTTACGGGGTATAGTGTCCGGGGAGCTGTTTTTT; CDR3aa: CASSLRGIVSGELFF